A selection of T cell receptor beta chains follows, all from one sample in a study of OX40 agonist ivuxolimab in advanced cancers. Repertoires were generated with immunoSEQ multiplex PCR, while TCRdb's copy carries only in-frame clones and drops some. This repertoire shows approximately 64,000 clones, roughly 89% found once; its top ten account for over 2.5%. This sample comprised CD4+ or CD8+ T cells sorted from blood, obtained in a trial of the OX40 agonist ivuxolimab. The receptors originated from an adult with an advanced solid tumor such as melanoma, head and neck, liver or kidney cancer. Each CDR3 is given without its conserved first and last residue. Size values are once, few and many counts, or a class for expanded clones, and some rows have none.

V	size	CDR3
TRBV9	once	ASSGQGRERKQF
TRBV2	.	ASVGVGQRKSYEQY
TRBV5-4	.	ASSPGVDRVISEAF
TRBV7-7	once	ASSRQGATTGELF
TRBV18	.	ASSPPVSYEQY
TRBV2	.	ATHRGPGEKLF
TRBV6-1	.	ASRRDGADTQY
TRBV28	.	ASDGGRNEAF
TRBV5-6	.	ASSLAGTDTQY
TRBV10-3	.	AIRAGAGNTIY
TRBV11-3	.	ASRKRQGAELF
TRBV5-5	.	ASSLTRSAGWIQY
TRBV11-1	.	ASSITGTSPTGELF
TRBV9	.	ASSPVGGSYEQY
TRBV19	.	ASSAWAWTEGEAF
TRBV10-2	.	ASSDGSANYGYT
TRBV11-2	.	ASSRDSDRGEQY
TRBV5-5	.	ASSDSIDQPQH
TRBV5-1	.	ASKRGGTQETQY
TRBV7-2	.	ASSSLRGGREKETQY
TRBV5-1	few	ASSTALAGETYEQY